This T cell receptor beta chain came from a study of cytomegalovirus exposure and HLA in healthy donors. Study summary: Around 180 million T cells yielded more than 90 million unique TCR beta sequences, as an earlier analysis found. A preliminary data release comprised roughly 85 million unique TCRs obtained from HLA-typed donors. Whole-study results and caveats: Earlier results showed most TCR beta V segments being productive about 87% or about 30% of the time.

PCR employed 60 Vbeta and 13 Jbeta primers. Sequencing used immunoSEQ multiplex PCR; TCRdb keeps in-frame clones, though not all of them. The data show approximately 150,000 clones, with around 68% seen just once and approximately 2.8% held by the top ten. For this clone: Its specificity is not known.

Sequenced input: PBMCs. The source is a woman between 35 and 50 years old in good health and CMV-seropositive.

The DNA for the CDR3 is TGTGCCAGCAGCTTAGGGACTAGCGGGAGGGAAACAGATACGCAGTATTTT. Translated, it gives CASSLGTSGRETDTQYF. The chain has TRBV7-9 and TRBJ2-3, with 15 bases matching TRBD2. Per the germline V gene, CDR1 is SEHNR and CDR2 is FQNEAQ (reference sequence). The CDR3 runs 17 residues. V gave up 1 base and J gave up 3 bases; unmatched junction bases: 2.